The 32 T cell receptor beta chains in this list originate from one sample, sequenced in a study of STAT3 mutations in large granular lymphocyte leukemia. Study findings and constraints: Every T-LGLL patient had at least one immunodominant TCRbeta clonotype.

Sequencing was performed with immunoSEQ multiplex PCR; in TCRdb, only in-frame clones are kept and a portion is missing. The sample has several thousand clones, about 69% seen once. These receptors have no known antigen. Sequenced sample: peripheral blood mononuclear cells. The receptors derive from a woman between 40 and 55 years old with T-cell large granular lymphocyte leukemia. Some clones in this sample may be carry-over from other donors' samples.

J is TRBJ2-7 and V is TRBV27; D is unresolved. This CDR3 is built from 13 residues. The V gene lost 3 bases and the J gene lost 2 bases, with 8 bases spanning the gap. Germline-derived CDR1 and CDR2 are MNHEY and SMNVEV (reference sequence). The CDR3 region is CASSFGTTYEQYF. In nucleotides, the CDR3 is TGTGCCAGCAGTTTTGGCACAACCTACGAGCAGTACTTC.

This chain joins TRBV4-1 and TRBJ2-7, with 9 bases fitting TRBD2. V dropped 5 bases and J dropped 1; count of bases not matched to a gene: 15. There are 18 residues in the CDR3. Germline CDR1 reads MGHRA; CDR2 reads YSYEKL. CDR3: CASSVRHDSSGGSYEQYF. Written as DNA, the CDR3 is TGCGCCAGCAGCGTAAGACACGACAGTAGCGGGGGATCCTACGAGCAGTACTTC.

The chain joins TRBV18 to TRBJ1-1, with D uncertain. The germline V gene has CDR1 KGHSH and CDR2 LQKENI. This CDR3 region has 15 residues. The V gene lost 0 bases and the J gene lost 1 base, with 9 bases spanning the gap. The CDR3 reads CASSPPGSRNTEAFF. For the CDR3, the DNA is TGTGCCAGCTCACCACCGGGGAGCCGGAACACTGAAGCTTTCTTT.

This clone was counted a single time. V gene TRBV5-1 combines with J gene TRBJ2-7, with D possibly being TRBD2 (6 bases). V was pared by 4 bases and J by 5 bases, with 22 bases between. Germline CDR1 reads SGHRS; CDR2 reads YFSETQ. The CDR3 has 16 amino acids. CDR3 protein: CASSPTGGYSGDEQYF. The DNA for the CDR3 is TGCGCCAGCAGCCCGACCGGGGGATATAGCGGCGACGAGCAGTACTTC.

The chain uses TRBV29-1 and TRBJ1-1, with D unresolved. The CDR3 totals 10 residues. Trimming took 4 bases from V and 3 from J, leaving 3 bases between them. Germline CDR1 is SQVTM and CDR2 is ANQGSEA. CDR3 DNA sequence: TGCAGCGTTGGGGACACTGAAGCTTTCTTT. It is translated as CSVGDTEAFF.

The genes are TRBV6-6 and TRBJ2-7, with TRBD1 identical over 7 bases. The CDR3 totals 14 residues. V shed 6 bases and J 4 bases; nucleotides not matched to a gene: 9. Germline CDR1 MNHNY, CDR2 SVGAGI (reference sequence). The CDR3 bases are TGTGCCAGCAGAAGGGGGCAGGGGCCGTACGAGCAGTACTTC. This encodes CASRRGQGPYEQYF.

The J gene is TRBJ2-7, the V gene TRBV18, with unresolved D. The CDR3 runs to 15 residues. Germline loops: CDR1 KGHSH, CDR2 LQKENI. V was trimmed by 3 bases and J by 0 bases, leaving 12 bases between them. The CDR3 loop reads CASSPARSDSYEQYF. As DNA, the CDR3 is TGTGCCAGCTCACCTGCCAGGAGCGACTCCTACGAGCAGTACTTC.

The rearrangement uses TRBV30 and TRBJ1-2; a weak D match, TRBD1 (5 bases). Trimming took 3 bases from V and 5 from J, leaving 13 bases between them. The CDR3 covers 13 residues. Germline values: CDR1 GTSNPN, CDR2 SVGIG (reference sequence). CDR3 nucleotide sequence: TGTGCCTGGAGGGCCCCCGGGGGGTATGGCTACACCTTC. This sequence encodes CAWRAPGGYGYTF.

The chain recombines TRBV11-3 with TRBJ1-1, with 7 bases lining up with TRBD1. The CDR3 is made up of 16 amino acids. Unmatched junction bases numbered 10, after V lost 1 base and J lost 5 bases. Germline V lookup: CDR1 SGHNT, CDR2 YENEEA. Here the CDR3 DNA reads TGTGCCAGCAGCTTAGGTTCCGGGCAGGGGGATACTGAAGCTTTCTTT. It translates to CASSLGSGQGDTEAFF.

V gene TRBV5-5 combines with J gene TRBJ1-5, with 10 bases matching TRBD1. Germline CDR1 and CDR2: SGHKS and YYEKEE (reference sequence). The J segment lost 3 bases and the V segment lost 4 bases, leaving 7 bases of the junction unmatched. The CDR3 contains 16 residues. The CDR3 protein is CASSLGQGVNNQPQHF. CDR3 sequence (DNA): TGTGCCAGCAGCCTCGGACAGGGGGTAAACAATCAGCCCCAGCATTTT. Looking up the rest from reference TRBV5-5 and TRBJ1-5 gives the full variable domain: DAGVTQSPTHLIKTRGQQVTLRCSPISGHKSVSWYQQVLGQGPQFIFQYYEKEERGRGNFPDRFSARQFPNYSSELNVNALLLGDSALYLCASSLGQGVNNQPQHFGDGTRLSIL.

This rearrangement joins TRBV4-1 to TRBJ1-5; the match to TRBD1 covers 8 bases. This CDR3 has 17 amino acids. V was clipped by 1 base and J by 4 bases; unmatched bases: 9. The germline CDR1 and CDR2 sequences are MGHRA and YSYEKL. CDR3: CASSQAPTGAVNQPQHF. CDR3 nucleotide sequence: TGCGCCAGCAGCCAAGCTCCGACAGGGGCCGTGAATCAGCCCCAGCATTTT.

This clone is deemed medium-sized. This chain links TRBV4-3 with TRBJ1-1; 7 bases match TRBD1. The ends lost 2 bases at V and 1 base at J; junction bases unmatched: 4. Germline V gene sequence: CDR1 LGHNA, CDR2 YSLEER. The CDR3 loop spans 15 amino acids. CDR3 nucleotide sequence: TGCGCCAGCAGCCAACAGGGGGTATCGAACACTGAAGCTTTCTTT. Protein product: CASSQQGVSNTEAFF.

The V gene is TRBV7-9, the J gene TRBJ1-2; 8 bases agree with TRBD1. V dropped 1 base and J dropped 4; count of bases not matched to a gene: 5. This CDR3 comprises 15 residues. Looked up from germline, CDR1 is SEHNR and CDR2 is FQNEAQ (reference sequence). CDR3 amino acids: CASSLGSGGPYGYTF. DNA for the CDR3: TGTGCCAGCAGCTTAGGGTCAGGGGGCCCCTATGGCTACACCTTC.

The chain joins TRBV29-1 to TRBJ2-1, with 13 bases lining up with TRBD2. The ends lost 4 bases at V and 0 bases at J; junction bases unmatched: 9. This CDR3 is 18 amino acids long. Germline V gene lookup returns CDR1 SQVTM and CDR2 ANQGSEA. As DNA, the CDR3 is TGCAGCGTTGTCGGGACTAGCGGGGTTGGAAGCTCCTACAATGAGCAGTTCTTC. Translating it yields CSVVGTSGVGSSYNEQFF.

The V and J genes are TRBV6-5 and TRBJ1-4; possible D gene TRBD1, 6 bases. Germline CDR1 is MNHEY and CDR2 is SVGAGI. Trimming pared 6 bases from V and 8 bases from J, leaving 19 bases between. The CDR3 contains 15 residues. The CDR3 sequence: CASRRRQAGSEKLFF. For the CDR3, the DNA is TGTGCCAGCAGACGCAGACAGGCGGGAAGCGAAAAACTGTTTTTT.

This chain joins TRBV7-2 and TRBJ2-2; D perhaps matches TRBD2 (6 bases). The V and J ends lost 6 bases and 0 bases respectively, with 8 bases between them. Germline loops: CDR1 SGHTA, CDR2 FQGNSA. The CDR3 sequence is 14 residues long. As DNA, the CDR3 is TGTGCCAGCAGGCGGGACTCGAACACCGGGGAGCTGTTTTTT. Translating it yields CASRRDSNTGELFF.

The chain employs TRBV19 and TRBJ1-5, with a weak D call TRBD1 (6 bases). There are 15 residues in the CDR3. The germline gives CDR1 LNHDA, CDR2 SQIVND (reference sequence). With 6 bases removed from V and 1 base from J, the gap between germline ends came to 13 bases. The CDR3 loop is CASRSLTGSNQPQHF. The CDR3, as DNA: TGTGCCAGTAGATCACTAACAGGGAGCAATCAGCCCCAGCATTTT.

The CDR3 loop reads CASSSTGGLLYEQYF. As DNA, the CDR3 is TGTGCCAGCAGCTCAACAGGGGGGCTTCTATACGAGCAGTACTTC. The V call is TRBV7-2, the J call TRBJ2-7; the match to TRBD1 covers 8 bases. V trimming: 4 bases; J trimming: 4 bases; junction bases outside the gene matches: 9. The germline V gene encodes CDR1 SGHTA and CDR2 FQGNSA. The CDR3 totals 15 residues.

This clone was seen a few times. The chain recombines TRBV6-5 with TRBJ2-1, with D perhaps TRBD1 or TRBD2 (5 bases each). The CDR3 covers 11 residues. Germline loops: CDR1 MNHEY, CDR2 SVGAGI. Trimming cost V 2 bases and J 10 bases, with 6 bases left between them. The CDR3 nucleotides read TGTGCCAGCAGTTACGGGACCGAGCAGTTCTTC. This encodes CASSYGTEQFF.

The V call is TRBV7-9, the J call TRBJ2-7; 7 bases are shared with TRBD1. V shed 6 bases and J 0 bases; nucleotides not matched to a gene: 11. The length of the CDR3 is 16 residues. Germline values: CDR1 SEHNR, CDR2 FQNEAQ (reference sequence). The CDR3, as DNA: TGTGCCAGCAGGCCAAAACAGGGGTTCCCCTCCTACGAGCAGTACTTC. Encoded protein: CASRPKQGFPSYEQYF.

The genes are TRBV29-1 and TRBJ2-1; a weak D match, TRBD1 (6 bases). Germline-derived CDR1 and CDR2 are SQVTM and ANQGSEA. V lost 2 bases and J lost 3, with 8 bases in between. There are 13 residues in the CDR3. The DNA for the CDR3 is TGCAGCGTTGAACGGGACAACTACAATGAGCAGTTCTTC. Translating it yields CSVERDNYNEQFF.

The V and J genes are TRBV18 and TRBJ1-2, with a tentative D call TRBD1 (5 bases). Deletions cut 3 bases from V and 0 bases from J, with 8 bases between. The CDR3 consists of 14 residues. From germline, CDR1 is KGHSH and CDR2 LQKENI. The CDR3: CASSPQGTNYGYTF. CDR3 coding DNA: TGTGCCAGCTCACCTCAGGGAACTAACTATGGCTACACCTTC.

This clone came up a few times. J is TRBJ2-5 and V is TRBV27; D unresolved. The CDR3 totals 14 residues. Germline CDR1 and CDR2: MNHEY and SMNVEV (reference sequence). Trimming cost V 6 bases and J 5 bases, with 16 bases left between them. CDR3 sequence: CASSPSQNWETQYF. The CDR3 DNA reads as TGTGCCAGCAGCCCATCCCAGAACTGGGAGACCCAGTACTTC.

This chain joins TRBV30 and TRBJ1-2; D gene unclear. The CDR3 totals 11 residues. Trimming stripped 2 bases from V and 8 bases from J, with 9 bases between. The germline V gene has CDR1 GTSNPN and CDR2 SVGIG (reference sequence). CDR3 nucleotides: TGTGCCTGGAGTCTGGACCTCGGCTACACCTTC. Translated: CAWSLDLGYTF.

This chain links TRBV7-2 with TRBJ2-7; D might be TRBD1 (5 bases). V shed 5 bases and J shed 2 bases, with 10 bases lying between them. The CDR3 is made up of 13 amino acids. In germline, CDR1 is SGHTA, CDR2 FQGNSA. The CDR3 sequence: CASSKDKAYEQYF. The DNA of the CDR3 is TGTGCCAGCAGCAAGGACAAAGCCTACGAGCAGTACTTC.

The chain is built from TRBV5-1 and TRBJ2-7; D not certain. Trimming pared 0 bases from V and 3 bases from J, leaving 7 bases between. The CDR3 covers 13 residues. Germline values: CDR1 SGHRS, CDR2 YFSETQ. CDR3 loop: CASSLALDYEQYF. In DNA, the CDR3 is TGCGCCAGCAGCTTGGCCCTGGACTACGAGCAGTACTTC.

V and J are TRBV25-1 and TRBJ1-1; possibly TRBD1 for D (5 bases). V was cut by 6 bases and J by 1 base, with 12 bases left in between. The germline gives CDR1 MGHDK, CDR2 SYGVNS. This CDR3 contains 14 residues. CDR3: CASSPGVWNTEAFF. DNA for the CDR3: TGTGCCAGCAGCCCGGGGGTCTGGAACACTGAAGCTTTCTTT.

The chain joins TRBV18 to TRBJ2-3, with a possible D match to TRBD1 (6 bases). This CDR3 is built from 15 residues. Deletions cut 6 bases from V and 2 bases from J, with 15 bases between. The germline gives CDR1 KGHSH, CDR2 LQKENI. The CDR3 nucleotides are TGTGCCAGCTCCCCCGGACAGACAGCCACAGATACGCAGTATTTT. As protein: CASSPGQTATDTQYF.

CDR3 sequence: CASSLNGGGGGYTF. CDR3 DNA sequence: TGCGCCAGCAGCTTGAATGGAGGGGGAGGTGGCTACACCTTC. The chain carries TRBV5-1 and TRBJ1-2; D perhaps matches TRBD1 (6 bases). V lost 1 base to trimming and J lost 7 bases, with 14 bases between them. Per the germline V gene, CDR1 is SGHRS and CDR2 is YFSETQ. This CDR3 has 14 amino acids.

The J gene is TRBJ2-1, the V gene TRBV6-5; D gene ambiguous. The germline V gene has CDR1 MNHEY and CDR2 SVGAGI. This CDR3 contains 12 residues. V was shortened by 6 bases and J by 7 bases, with 10 bases between the two germline ends. The CDR3 DNA sequence: TGTGCCAGCAGCTCTAAAGGAAATGAGCAGTTCTTC. Protein: CASSSKGNEQFF.

This sequence joins TRBV7-8 and TRBJ2-7; D is unresolved. Between the trimmed V and J ends, which lost 1 base and 2 bases, there was a span of 12 bases. The CDR3 covers 15 residues. Germline V CDR1 and CDR2: SGHVS, FQNEAQ. The CDR3 region has the DNA TGTGCCAGCAGCTTAGAAGCTGGTTTGACCTACGAGCAGTACTTC. Translated, it gives CASSLEAGLTYEQYF.

V and J are TRBV5-1 and TRBJ2-3; 16 nucleotides match TRBD2. The V gene's germline CDR1 is SGHRS and CDR2 YFSETQ. This CDR3 has 17 amino acids. After removal of 3 bases from V and 4 bases from J, the junction contained 5 bases not matched to a gene. The CDR3, as DNA: TGCGCCAGCAGCTACGGGGGACTAGCGGGAGGGGCAGATACGCAGTATTTT. The encoded protein is CASSYGGLAGGADTQYF.